This T cell receptor beta chain was sequenced during a study of control samples from healthy donors and cancer patients. Clones were read by immunoSEQ multiplex PCR, and TCRdb kept only the in-frame ones, dropping some. The data show a few hundred thousand clones, about nine tenths seen once. Germline trimming cut 1 base from V and 4 bases from J; bases unmatched to any gene: 9. The CDR3 sequence is 16 residues long. From germline, CDR1 is SGHTA and CDR2 FQGNSA. The rearrangement uses TRBV7-2 and TRBJ1-2; 7 bases match TRBD1. The sample was PBMCs. The TCR originated in a man aged 35 to 55 with head and neck cancer. CDR3 sequence: CASSLGGGTARYGYTF. As DNA, the CDR3 is TGTGCCAGCAGCTTAGGGGGGGGGACAGCTCGCTATGGCTACACCTTC.